This is a list of T cell receptor beta chains from one sample in a study of vaccination and CD4 T cells after COVID-19. Which antigens these TCRs recognize remains unknown. TCRdb itself ran the PCR reads through MiXCR, one entry per CDR3 protein. The sample lists about 14,000 distinct CDR3 sequences; about 60% were seen once. The sequenced sample consisted of CD4+ T cells from blood, cultured in vitro. These receptors all come from a human donor who had recovered from COVID-19. CDR3s include the opening cysteine and the closing phenylalanine or tryptophan. The order of the fields is J gene, clone size, D gene, V gene, CDR3 protein, CDR3 DNA. A D gene is named only where the DNA matches it firmly. Where a row states a size, it is once, few, many or the class of an expanded clone; other rows omit it.

J: TRBJ2-3; size: NA; D: NA; V: TRBV27; CDR3: CASSYYSGGPGDTQYF; DNA: TGTGCCAGCAGTTACTACAGTGGGGGGCCTGGAGATACGCAGTATTTT
J: TRBJ1-2; size: few; D: NA; V: TRBV20-1; CDR3: CSARTPTDNYGYTF; DNA: TGCAGTGCTAGAACGCCGACGGATAACTATGGCTACACCTTC
J: TRBJ1-2; size: large; D: NA; V: TRBV11-2; CDR3: CASSFRVQGSFGYTF; DNA: TGTGCCAGCAGCTTTCGGGTACAGGGCTCGTTCGGCTACACCTTC
J: TRBJ1-5; size: NA; D: TRBD1; V: TRBV6-1; CDR3: CASSPTRQGHNQPQHF; DNA: TGTGCCAGCAGTCCCACCCGACAGGGACACAATCAGCCCCAGCATTTT
J: TRBJ1-2; size: NA; D: NA; V: TRBV20-1; CDR3: CSAWPRQTYGYTF; DNA: TGCAGTGCGTGGCCGAGACAGACCTATGGCTACACCTTC
J: TRBJ1-5; size: few; D: NA; V: TRBV11-1; CDR3: CASSLALGNQPQHF; DNA: TGTGCCAGCAGCTTGGCGTTGGGGAATCAGCCCCAGCATTTT
J: TRBJ1-2; size: NA; D: TRBD1; V: TRBV6-1; CDR3: CASSDFIGGSYGYTF; DNA: TGTGCCAGCAGTGATTTCATAGGGGGCTCCTATGGCTACACCTTC
J: TRBJ2-7; size: few; D: TRBD1; V: TRBV20-1; CDR3: CSARGQAGEQYF; DNA: TGCAGTGCTAGGGGACAGGCCGGGGAGCAGTACTTC
J: TRBJ2-2; size: NA; D: NA; V: TRBV2; CDR3: CASSDSGLGAGELFF; DNA: TGTGCCAGCAGCGATTCGGGCCTAGGGGCCGGGGAGCTGTTTTTT
J: TRBJ1-1; size: NA; D: NA; V: TRBV19; CDR3: CASSPTHLTFF; DNA: TGTGCCAGTAGTCCGACACATTTAACTTTCTTT
J: TRBJ2-2; size: NA; D: TRBD2; V: TRBV6-5; CDR3: CASSYSGLAWDANTGELFF; DNA: TGTGCCAGCAGTTATTCGGGACTAGCGTGGGACGCGAACACCGGGGAGCTGTTTTTT
J: TRBJ1-5; size: NA; D: NA; V: TRBV10-3; CDR3: CAISESGGQPQHF; DNA: TGTGCCATCAGTGAGTCGGGGGGTCAGCCCCAGCATTTT
J: TRBJ1-5; size: NA; D: NA; V: TRBV6-1; CDR3: CASSRPGGNQPQHF; DNA: TGTGCCAGCAGCCGGCCCGGGGGCAATCAGCCCCAGCATTTT
J: TRBJ1-6; size: NA; D: TRBD1; V: TRBV25-1; CDR3: CASSDVGGESPLHF; DNA: TGTGCCAGCAGTGATGTAGGGGGCGAGTCACCCCTCCACTTT
J: TRBJ1-1; size: few; D: NA; V: TRBV7-8; CDR3: CASSADRTNTEAFF; DNA: TGTGCCAGCAGCGCCGACAGGACGAACACTGAAGCTTTCTTT
J: TRBJ1-5; size: NA; D: NA; V: TRBV19; CDR3: CASSSHSPSGNQPQHF; DNA: TGTGCCAGTAGTTCCCACAGCCCCTCGGGCAATCAGCCCCAGCATTTT
J: TRBJ1-2; size: NA; D: TRBD1; V: TRBV7-8; CDR3: CASSQGGGYTF; DNA: TGTGCCAGCAGCCAGGGGGGTGGCTACACCTTC
J: TRBJ2-3; size: NA; D: TRBD2; V: TRBV27; CDR3: CASSSTGTTSTDTQYF; DNA: TGTGCCAGCAGTTCCACCGGGACTACTAGCACAGATACGCAGTATTTT
J: TRBJ2-3; size: NA; D: TRBD2; V: TRBV20-1; CDR3: CSAGRGLVRDTQYF; DNA: TGCAGTGCCGGAAGGGGACTAGTGAGAGATACGCAGTATTTT
J: TRBJ1-2; size: NA; D: NA; V: TRBV30; CDR3: CAFGQLNYGYTF; DNA: TGTGCTTTTGGACAGCTAAACTATGGCTACACCTTC
J: TRBJ2-1; size: NA; D: NA; V: TRBV10-3; CDR3: CAIRYSGEQFF; DNA: TGTGCCATCAGGTATTCGGGTGAGCAGTTCTTC
J: TRBJ2-2; size: NA; D: NA; V: TRBV7-2; CDR3: CASSLDSYRANTGELFF; DNA: TGTGCCAGCAGCTTAGACTCCTACCGAGCGAACACCGGGGAGCTGTTTTTT
J: TRBJ1-5; size: NA; D: NA; V: TRBV4-1; CDR3: CASSPLVGGPYLNQPQHF; DNA: TGCGCCAGCAGCCCGTTGGTCGGGGGGCCTTACCTCAATCAGCCCCAGCATTTT
J: TRBJ1-2; size: NA; D: NA; V: TRBV3-1; CDR3: CASSPLGRGGYTF; DNA: TGTGCCAGCAGCCCATTGGGACGGGGAGGCTACACCTTC
J: TRBJ2-7; size: NA; D: TRBD2; V: TRBV27; CDR3: CASSLSWEGLDEQYF; DNA: TGTGCCAGCAGTTTATCCTGGGAGGGCCTCGACGAGCAGTACTTC
J: TRBJ2-1; size: NA; D: NA; V: TRBV7-2; CDR3: CASSLRQRVKNEQFF; DNA: TGTGCCAGCAGCTTAAGGCAGAGGGTTAAGAATGAGCAGTTCTTC
J: TRBJ2-5; size: NA; D: NA; V: TRBV2; CDR3: CASSETSIKTQYF; DNA: TGTGCCAGCAGTGAAACGAGTATAAAGACCCAGTACTTC
J: TRBJ1-3; size: NA; D: TRBD1; V: TRBV6-1; CDR3: CASSLQGGTGNTIYF; DNA: TGTGCCAGCAGTCTACAGGGGGGAACTGGAAACACCATATATTTT
J: TRBJ1-2; size: NA; D: TRBD1; V: TRBV7-2; CDR3: CASSFRQGTYGYTF; DNA: TGTGCCAGCAGCTTCCGACAGGGGACCTATGGCTACACCTTC
J: TRBJ2-2; size: NA; D: NA; V: TRBV15; CDR3: CATSSPVVGVTGELFF; DNA: TGTGCCACCAGCAGCCCCGTTGTTGGGGTCACCGGGGAGCTGTTTTTT
J: TRBJ1-2; size: few; D: NA; V: TRBV19; CDR3: CASSIQGLVNYGYTF; DNA: TGTGCCAGTAGTATACAAGGACTCGTCAACTATGGCTACACCTTC
J: TRBJ1-1; size: few; D: NA; V: TRBV27; CDR3: CASSLRHNRDTEAFF; DNA: TGTGCCAGCAGTTTAAGGCACAACAGGGACACTGAAGCTTTCTTT
J: TRBJ1-5; size: few; D: NA; V: TRBV27; CDR3: CASSLLAGAEGQPQHF; DNA: TGTGCCAGCAGTTTATTAGCGGGGGCGGAGGGTCAGCCCCAGCATTTT
J: TRBJ2-5; size: NA; D: NA; V: TRBV11-3; CDR3: CASSFNLGTIQETQYF; DNA: TGTGCCAGCAGCTTTAACCTCGGGACAATCCAAGAGACCCAGTACTTC
J: TRBJ2-7; size: NA; D: NA; V: TRBV12-3/TRBV12-4; CDR3: CASSTQNYEQYF; DNA: TGTGCCAGCAGTACTCAGAACTACGAGCAGTACTTC
J: TRBJ1-6; size: NA; D: TRBD1; V: TRBV6-5; CDR3: CASSSGTGNSPLHF; DNA: TGTGCCAGCAGTTCCGGGACAGGGAATTCACCCCTCCACTTT
J: TRBJ2-3; size: NA; D: NA; V: TRBV20-1; CDR3: CSASSALDILDTQYF; DNA: TGCAGTGCTAGCTCGGCTTTGGATATATTAGATACGCAGTATTTT
J: TRBJ1-1; size: NA; D: NA; V: TRBV11-3; CDR3: CASSLQGGGEAFF; DNA: TGTGCCAGCAGCTTACAGGGAGGTGGTGAAGCTTTCTTT
J: TRBJ1-3; size: few; D: NA; V: TRBV7-6; CDR3: CASSLSRQHSGNTIYF; DNA: TGTGCCAGCAGCTTATCACGGCAGCACTCTGGAAACACCATATATTTT
J: TRBJ1-1; size: NA; D: NA; V: TRBV6-1; CDR3: CASIQRAYEKAFF; DNA: TGTGCCAGCATCCAAAGGGCCTACGAGAAAGCTTTCTTT
J: TRBJ2-7; size: few; D: NA; V: TRBV7-2; CDR3: CASSPWVPRTIMLDAGSSYEQYF; DNA: TGTGCCAGCAGCCCCTGGGTCCCTCGTACGATAATGCTGGATGCGGGAAGCTCCTACGAGCAGTACTTC
J: TRBJ2-5; size: NA; D: NA; V: TRBV20-1; CDR3: CSARGGGQHQETQYF; DNA: TGCAGTGCTAGAGGTGGGGGTCAGCACCAAGAGACCCAGTACTTC
J: TRBJ1-2; size: few; D: TRBD1; V: TRBV6-1; CDR3: CASSRDRGHYGYTF; DNA: TGTGCCAGCAGTAGAGACAGGGGGCACTATGGCTACACCTTC
J: TRBJ2-5; size: NA; D: NA; V: TRBV21-1; CDR3: CARPGLSQETQYF; DNA: TGTGCCAGACCGGGACTATCTCAAGAGACCCAGTACTTC
J: TRBJ2-5; size: NA; D: TRBD1; V: TRBV10-1; CDR3: CASSKGDRGRETQYF; DNA: TGCGCCAGCAGCAAAGGGGACAGGGGGCGTGAGACCCAGTACTTC
J: TRBJ2-2; size: NA; D: TRBD1; V: TRBV2; CDR3: CASKGQGVGELFF; DNA: TGTGCCAGTAAGGGACAGGGGGTCGGGGAGCTGTTTTTT
J: TRBJ2-3; size: NA; D: NA; V: TRBV7-2; CDR3: CASSLESAVTDTQYF; DNA: TGTGCCAGCAGCTTAGAGTCAGCGGTCACAGATACGCAGTATTTT
J: TRBJ2-7; size: few; D: TRBD2; V: TRBV7-3; CDR3: CASSLKAGPYEQYF; DNA: TGTGCCAGCAGCTTAAAAGCGGGACCCTACGAGCAGTACTTC
J: TRBJ2-3; size: NA; D: NA; V: TRBV10-3; CDR3: CATSRERDTQYF; DNA: TGTGCCACCAGTCGGGAGAGAGATACGCAGTATTTT
J: TRBJ1-6; size: NA; D: TRBD1; V: TRBV19; CDR3: CASSREGAVNNSPLHF; DNA: TGTGCCAGTAGCCGCGAGGGGGCCGTTAATAATTCACCCCTCCACTTT
J: TRBJ1-5; size: NA; D: NA; V: TRBV19; CDR3: CASSIRGRDQPQHF; DNA: TGTGCCAGTAGTATAAGGGGGAGGGATCAGCCCCAGCATTTT
J: TRBJ1-5; size: NA; D: TRBD1; V: TRBV2; CDR3: CASRDRQGLNQPQHF; DNA: TGTGCCAGCAGGGATCGACAGGGCCTCAATCAGCCCCAGCATTTT
J: TRBJ1-5; size: NA; D: NA; V: TRBV7-2; CDR3: CASSGQGGNNQPQHF; DNA: TGTGCCAGCAGCGGTCAGGGAGGCAACAATCAGCCCCAGCATTTT